This T cell receptor beta chain came from a study of T cell repertoires in cytomegalovirus infection. To note about this clonotype: Its antigen is not known.

TCRdb reanalysed the reads using MiXCR and keeps one entry per CDR3 protein. Counted here are approximately 590,000 distinct CDR3 sequences, 40% occurring once; the ten biggest clones make up about half. The sequence was obtained from a human donor in good health (CMV status not recorded). Some clones in this sample may be carry-over from other donors' samples. The specimen was cultured PBMCs, collected from culture after CMV antigen stimulation.

CDR3 sequence reads: CASSQEAVGETQYF. CDR3 bases: TGTGCCAGCAGCCAAGAGGCGGTAGGAGAGACCCAGTACTTC. The V gene is TRBV4-2, the J gene TRBJ2-5; no reliable D call. CDR1 and CDR2 (germline): LGHNA, YNFKEQ. Trimming removed 0 bases from V and 4 bases from J, with 9 bases in between. This CDR3 has 14 residues.